Presented here are 32 T cell receptor beta chains from one specimen sequenced in a study of monozygotic twins with cystic fibrosis listed by TCRdb under 2021. Libraries were made using the immunoSEQ multiplex PCR assay. TCRdb stores this immuneACCESS table with in-frame sequences only. Part of the clones is absent; in the studies checked, under half of the shortfall reflects unresolved V genes, and no reason is known for the rest. The sample yields 30,000 to 40,000 clones; just over 65% were counted once. The leading ten clones occupy approximately 0.79% of the sample. Sequencing input: blood. The receptors derive from a girl aged 5-17 years with cystic fibrosis.

This clone was recorded a few times. V usage is TRBV2 and J usage is TRBJ1-2; unclear D gene. CDR1 is SNHLY, CDR2 FYNNEI, per germline. The CDR3 totals 14 residues. CDR3 sequence reads: CASGARTSLGGYTF. In DNA form, the CDR3 reads TGTGCGTCGGGCGCACGGACGAGCCTGGGGGGCTACACCTTC. Full variable domain (outside the CDR3, taken from reference TRBV2 and TRBJ1-2): EPEVTQTPSHQVTQMGQEVILRCVPISNHLYFYWYRQILGQKVEFLVSFYNNEISEKSEIFDDQFSVERPDGSNFTLKIRSTKLEDSAMYFCASGARTSLGGYTFGSGTRLTVV.

This chain connects TRBV19 to TRBJ2-1; 13 positions match TRBD2. The CDR3 contains 15 residues. J lost 6 bases, V lost 6 bases, and 5 bases had no gene match. Germline-derived CDR1 and CDR2 are LNHDA and SQIVND (reference sequence). This chain's CDR3 is CASRITSGRANEQFF. The DNA of the CDR3 is TGTGCCAGTAGAATTACTAGCGGGAGGGCCAATGAGCAGTTCTTC.

This sequence joins TRBV7-8 and TRBJ1-5; 7 nucleotides agree with TRBD1. The germline V gene has CDR1 SGHVS and CDR2 FQNEAQ. Trimming removed 4 bases from V and 1 base from J; junction bases left unmatched: 7. CDR3 length equals 16 residues. DNA for the CDR3: TGTGCCAGCAGCTCGCTAGACAGGGCAAGCAATCAGCCCCAGCATTTT. Translation gives CASSSLDRASNQPQHF. The full variable domain, in which reference TRBV7-8 and TRBJ1-5 provide the parts outside the CDR3, is GAGVSQSPRYKVAKRGQDVALRCDPISGHVSLFWYQQALGQGPEFLTYFQNEAQLDKSGLPSDRFFAERPEGSVSTLKIQRTQQEDSAVYLCASSSLDRASNQPQHFGDGTRLSIL.

This clone appeared a few times. This chain joins TRBV28 and TRBJ2-7; 7 positions match TRBD2. Germline V gene data show CDR1 as MDHEN and CDR2 as SYDVKM. The V gene end was trimmed by 2 bases and the J gene end by 5 bases; junction bases not matched to a gene: 9. This CDR3 is 15 amino acids long. CDR3 coding DNA: TGTGCCAGCAGTTTAGGTGGCGGGAGTTGGGACGAGCAGTACTTC. Amino acid sequence: CASSLGGGSWDEQYF.

The chain couples TRBV6-5 to TRBJ1-1; D unresolved. The CDR3 is 14 amino acids. CDR1 and CDR2 (germline): MNHEY, SVGAGI. Trimming shortened V by 7 bases and J by 0 bases, and 12 bases separated the two germline ends. CDR3 residues: CASNPGSMNTEAFF. CDR3 coding DNA: TGTGCCAGCAACCCAGGCTCCATGAACACTGAAGCTTTCTTT.

CDR3 DNA: TGTGCCAGCAGCGTAGGAAAGGCACAGGGCGGGACTGAAGCTTTCTTT. This gives the protein CASSVGKAQGGTEAFF. The rearrangement joins TRBV9 to TRBJ1-1, with D possibly matching TRBD1 (6 bases). V gave up 0 bases and J gave up 5 bases, with 17 bases separating them. The CDR3 is made up of 16 amino acids. Germline assignment: CDR1 SGDLS and CDR2 YYNGEE.

This clone occurred a few times. The rearrangement joins TRBV5-6 to TRBJ2-6, with D possibly being TRBD1 or TRBD2 (5 bases each). Germline V gene data show CDR1 as SGHDT and CDR2 as YYEEEE. This CDR3 contains 13 residues. V gave up 4 bases and J gave up 13 bases, with 15 bases separating them. The CDR3: CASSLGTALVLTF. The CDR3 DNA reads as TGTGCCAGCAGCCTCGGGACGGCCCTGGTCCTGACTTTC. Full variable domain (remainder filled in from reference TRBV5-6 and TRBJ2-6): DAGVTQSPTHLIKTRGQQVTLRCSPKSGHDTVSWYQQALGQGPQFIFQYYEEEERQRGNFPDRFSGHQFPNYSSELNVNALLLGDSALYLCASSLGTALVLTFGAGSRLTVL.

The gene calls are TRBV18 and TRBJ2-7; no clear D. The CDR3 sequence is 13 residues long. The V gene's germline CDR1 is KGHSH and CDR2 LQKENI. Trimming took 0 bases from V and 1 from J, leaving 4 bases between them. The CDR3 spells CASSPPTSYEQYF. Here the CDR3 DNA reads TGTGCCAGCTCACCACCGACGTCCTACGAGCAGTACTTC.

J is TRBJ2-5 and V is TRBV6-5, with TRBD1 matching over 8 bases. Unmatched junction bases numbered 4, after V lost 4 bases and J lost 6 bases. The CDR3 has 13 residues. Germline V gene data show CDR1 as MNHEY and CDR2 as SVGAGI. The CDR3 protein is CASSSSRGQTQYF. The CDR3 DNA reads TGTGCCAGCAGTTCGTCCAGGGGGCAGACCCAGTACTTC.

V and J are TRBV10-3 and TRBJ1-1; D not certain. The CDR3 loop spans 13 amino acids. Trimming cost V 4 bases and J 1 base, with 7 bases left between them. Looked up from germline, CDR1 is ENHRY and CDR2 is SYGVKD. The CDR3 coding sequence is TGTGCCATCAGTGGGTTGCCGAACACTGAAGCTTTCTTT. Its translation is CAISGLPNTEAFF.

In DNA, the CDR3 is TGTGCCAGCAGCGTAGGAGGGAGTAGGGATACGCAGTATTTT. It specifies CASSVGGSRDTQYF. This rearrangement joins TRBV9 to TRBJ2-3; tentatively, D is TRBD2 (5 bases). The V gene lost 0 bases and the J gene lost 6 bases, with 11 bases spanning the gap. Germline CDR1 SGDLS, CDR2 YYNGEE. The CDR3 runs to 14 residues.

The sample holds a few counts of this clone. DNA for the CDR3: TGTGCCAGCAGTTATAGCAATCAGCCCCAGCATTTT. As protein: CASSYSNQPQHF. This sequence joins TRBV28 and TRBJ1-5, with D hard to call. V lost 4 bases to trimming and J lost 0 bases, with 1 base between them. The CDR3 has 12 amino acids. Germline values: CDR1 MDHEN, CDR2 SYDVKM.

DNA of the CDR3: TGTGCCAGCAGTGAGGCGGCCCCGACGGCAGATACGCAGTATTTT. Residues: CASSEAAPTADTQYF. The chain couples TRBV25-1 to TRBJ2-3; D unclear. The CDR3 runs 15 residues. V lost 3 bases and J 4 bases, leaving 14 bases between the germline ends. CDR1 and CDR2 from the germline V gene are MGHDK and SYGVNS.

The chain combines TRBV5-1 with TRBJ2-5, with D maybe TRBD2 (6 bases). The CDR3 extends over 14 amino acids. Deletions cut 4 bases from V and 4 bases from J, with 14 bases between. The germline CDR1 and CDR2 sequences are SGHRS and YFSETQ. The CDR3 here is CASSKLGRGETQYF. DNA for the CDR3: TGCGCCAGCAGCAAGCTGGGGCGGGGAGAGACCCAGTACTTC.

V usage is TRBV7-2 and J usage is TRBJ2-7; D is uncertain. Germline V gene lookup returns CDR1 SGHTA and CDR2 FQGNSA. The CDR3 has 12 amino acids. The V end was cut by 3 bases, the J end by 2 bases, with 5 bases between. The CDR3 here is CASSLRTYEQYF. In DNA, the CDR3 is TGTGCCAGCAGCTTGAGAACCTACGAGCAGTACTTC.

CDR3 amino acids: CSVGAGVGRNYGYTF. The CDR3 DNA is TGCAGCGTGGGCGCCGGGGTCGGCCGGAACTATGGCTACACCTTC. The chain joins TRBV29-1 to TRBJ1-2; no clear D. CDR3 length equals 15 residues. The V gene's germline CDR1 is SQVTM and CDR2 ANQGSEA. Trimming left V 6 bases short and J 2 bases short, with 19 bases between.

This clone showed up just a few times. The chain uses TRBV6-1 and TRBJ1-5; D uncertain. CDR3 size: 14 residues. Germline V gene sequence: CDR1 MNHNS, CDR2 SASEGT. V gave up 1 base and J gave up 3 bases, with 7 bases separating them. CDR3 in DNA: TGTGCCAGCAGTGAAGGTGGCTACAATCAGCCCCAGCATTTT. Protein sequence: CASSEGGYNQPQHF.

The V and J genes are TRBV9 and TRBJ1-2, with D perhaps TRBD1 (5 bases). The CDR3 totals 12 residues. Germline V gives CDR1 SGDLS, CDR2 YYNGEE. The ends were cut back, 7 bases at V and 8 bases at J, with 15 bases in the middle. The CDR3 DNA follows: TGTGCCAGCTCGATTGGGGGAGTAGGCTACACCTTC. Protein: CASSIGGVGYTF.

The V call is TRBV9, the J call TRBJ2-1, with 8 bases lining up with TRBD1. J was trimmed by 3 bases and V by 2 bases; bases with no gene match: 7. Per the germline V gene, CDR1 is SGDLS and CDR2 is YYNGEE. CDR3 length: 16 amino acids. The CDR3 is CASSVDRVAHYNEQFF. In DNA, the CDR3 is TGTGCCAGCAGCGTGGACAGGGTGGCCCACTACAATGAGCAGTTCTTC.

The CDR3 nucleotides read TGTGCCAGCAGCTTAGGACAGGCGGTGGACACCATATATTTT. Protein sequence: CASSLGQAVDTIYF. The rearrangement uses TRBV7-6 and TRBJ1-3, with D possibly matching TRBD1 (6 bases). The germline V and J ends were trimmed by 1 base and 8 bases, with 12 bases remaining between them. This CDR3 is 14 amino acids long. CDR1 and CDR2 (germline): SGHVS, FNYEAQ. Full variable domain (missing parts from reference TRBV7-6 and TRBJ1-3): GAGVSQSPRYKVTKRGQDVALRCDPISGHVSLYWYRQALGQGPEFLTYFNYEAQQDKSGLPNDRFSAERPEGSISTLTIQRTEQRDSAMYRCASSLGQAVDTIYFGEGSWLTVV.

The V call is TRBV18, the J call TRBJ2-1; no reliable D call. With 4 bases removed from V and 4 bases from J, the gap between germline ends came to 14 bases. The CDR3 is 15 amino acids. Germline CDR1 is KGHSH and CDR2 is LQKENI. The chain's CDR3 is CASSQVSEWYNEQFF. The CDR3 nucleotides read TGTGCCAGCTCACAGGTCAGTGAGTGGTACAATGAGCAGTTCTTC.

V and J are TRBV4-3 and TRBJ1-3, with no clear D. The V gene lost 1 base and the J gene lost 2 bases, with 12 bases spanning the gap. CDR1 and CDR2 (germline): LGHNA, YSLEER. This CDR3 spans 16 amino acids. The CDR3 nucleotides are TGCGCCAGCAGCCAAGGGCGTGTCGGTCCTGGAAACACCATATATTTT. Amino acid sequence: CASSQGRVGPGNTIYF.

V is TRBV28 and J is TRBJ2-7; tentatively, D is TRBD1 (6 bases). The CDR3 consists of 13 residues. From germline, CDR1 is MDHEN and CDR2 SYDVKM. The V gene lost 5 bases and the J gene lost 1 base, with 9 bases spanning the gap. As DNA, the CDR3 is TGTGCCAGCAGTAGCCAGGGGTCCTACGAGCAGTACGTC. It codes for CASSSQGSYEQYV.

The table lists this clone with a few counts. The chain recombines TRBV7-9 with TRBJ2-3, with D perhaps given as TRBD1 or TRBD2 (5 bases each). Between the trimmed V and J ends, which lost 4 bases and 6 bases, there was a span of 26 bases. CDR1 is SEHNR and CDR2 is FQNEAQ in the germline V gene (reference sequence). The CDR3 contains 18 residues. The DNA for the CDR3 is TGTGCCAGCAGCTCAATACTTCAAAGCGGCCCGGGGCCGGATACGCAGTATTTT. This translates into CASSSILQSGPGPDTQYF.

This chain joins TRBV6-1 and TRBJ2-7; 7 bases are a match to TRBD1. Germline loops: CDR1 MNHNS, CDR2 SASEGT. CDR3 size: 15 residues. Trimming at V came to 6 bases and at J to 6 bases, leaving 14 bases not matched to a gene. DNA for the CDR3: TGTGCCAGCAGGACCTACAGGGACAGAGTATCCGAGCAGTACGTC. It codes for CASRTYRDRVSEQYV.

The rearrangement joins TRBV25-1 to TRBJ1-2, with a possible D match to TRBD1 (6 bases). This CDR3 contains 13 residues. The V gene lost 5 bases and the J gene lost 6 bases, with 13 bases spanning the gap. The germline V gene has CDR1 MGHDK and CDR2 SYGVNS. The CDR3 bases are TGTGCCAGCAGTCAACCAACAGGGAATGGCTACACCTTC. Amino acids: CASSQPTGNGYTF.

A few counts support this clone. The genes are TRBV14 and TRBJ2-1, with TRBD2 matching over 7 bases. CDR1 is SGHDN, CDR2 FVKESK, per germline. The CDR3 spans 16 residues. J gave up 4 bases and V 4 bases, and 10 bases lay outside the gene matches. The CDR3 DNA follows: TGTGCCAGCAGCCCCCACTCAGCGGGATTATACAATGAGCAGTTCTTC. It yields the protein CASSPHSAGLYNEQFF.

The gene calls are TRBV29-1 and TRBJ2-1; D gene ambiguous. This CDR3 contains 13 residues. V dropped 4 bases and J dropped 1 base, with 8 bases sitting between them. Per germline, CDR1 SQVTM and CDR2 ANQGSEA. CDR3 protein: CSVAQRSYNEQFF. The CDR3 DNA follows: TGCAGCGTTGCTCAAAGGTCCTACAATGAGCAGTTCTTC.

This clone appeared once. The rearrangement uses TRBV29-1 and TRBJ1-1; tentative D call: TRBD1 (5 bases). Germline V gives CDR1 SQVTM, CDR2 ANQGSEA. V was clipped by 8 bases and J by 9 bases, with 19 bases between them. There are 12 residues in the CDR3. The CDR3 spells CSPSTGSGQAFF. The CDR3 coding sequence is TGCAGCCCATCCACAGGAAGCGGTCAAGCTTTCTTT.

The chain combines TRBV4-3 with TRBJ1-1, with 9 bases aligning to TRBD1. Trimming at V came to 3 bases and at J to 1 base, leaving 0 bases not matched to a gene. CDR3 length: 14 amino acids. Germline CDR1 and CDR2: LGHNA and YSLEER. The CDR3 region has the DNA TGCGCCAGCAGCCAGGGACAGGGGAACACTGAAGCTTTCTTT. This codes for CASSQGQGNTEAFF.

The chain uses TRBV5-4 and TRBJ2-1; D uncertain. The CDR3 contains 18 residues. Per germline, CDR1 SGHNT and CDR2 YYREEE (reference sequence). Trimming stripped 0 bases from V and 1 base from J, with 17 bases between. This CDR3 is CASSLAKNRGGSYNEQFF. The CDR3 coding sequence is TGTGCCAGCAGCTTGGCCAAGAATAGAGGTGGTTCCTACAATGAGCAGTTCTTC.

The chain combines TRBV4-3 with TRBJ2-1, with TRBD2 matching 9 bases. The V gene end was trimmed by 0 bases and the J gene end by 6 bases; junction bases not matched to a gene: 6. The germline V gene has CDR1 LGHNA and CDR2 YSLEER. CDR3 length: 16 amino acids. For the CDR3, the DNA is TGCGCCAGCAGCCAAGAGGGCCTAGCGGGGATCAATGAGCAGTTCTTC. Its protein product is CASSQEGLAGINEQFF.